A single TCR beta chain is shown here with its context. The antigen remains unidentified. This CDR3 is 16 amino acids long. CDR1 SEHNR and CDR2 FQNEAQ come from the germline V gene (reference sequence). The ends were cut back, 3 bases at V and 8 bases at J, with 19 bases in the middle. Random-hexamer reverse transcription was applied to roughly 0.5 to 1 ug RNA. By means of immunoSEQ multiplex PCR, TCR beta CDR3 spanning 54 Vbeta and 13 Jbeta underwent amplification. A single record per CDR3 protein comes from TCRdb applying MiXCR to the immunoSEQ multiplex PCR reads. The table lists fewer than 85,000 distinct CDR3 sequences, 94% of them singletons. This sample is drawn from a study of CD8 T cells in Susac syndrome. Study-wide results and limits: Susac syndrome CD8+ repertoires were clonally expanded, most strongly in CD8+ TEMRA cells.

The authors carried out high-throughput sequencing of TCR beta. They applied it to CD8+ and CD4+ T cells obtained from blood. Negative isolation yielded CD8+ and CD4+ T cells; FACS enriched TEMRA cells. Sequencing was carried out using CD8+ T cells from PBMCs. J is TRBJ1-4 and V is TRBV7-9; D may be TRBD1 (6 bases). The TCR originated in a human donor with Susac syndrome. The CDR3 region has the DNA TGTGCCAGCAGCTTTGGCTCAAGTCAGGGGAACGAAAAACTGTTTTTT. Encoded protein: CASSFGSSQGNEKLFF.